Only a few counts were recorded for the clone carrying this T cell receptor (beta chain). Its antigen is as yet unknown. This sample stems from a study of cytomegalovirus exposure and HLA in healthy donors. Study outcomes and limitations: In a later analysis, first-cohort TCR clusters were found to tend to co-occur in the approximately 110 validation repertoires. Reports credit the classifier with highly specific, highly sensitive diagnosis of cytomegalovirus status. Whilst most TCR sequences proved rare, a subset of public TCRs occurred across many donors.

The donors were part of the validation cohort of 100 to 150 subjects. That cohort was separate from the first cohort, which comprised 670 or so subjects. Germline V CDR1 and CDR2: SGHTA, FQGNSA. Trimming left V 1 base short and J 3 bases short, with 10 bases between. The CDR3 has 15 amino acids. Generated by immunoSEQ multiplex PCR, the TCRdb table keeps only in-frame clones and is missing some. The sample consists of 150,000 to 200,000 clones, roughly 86% of them appearing once. Sequenced input: PBMCs. This clonotype was sampled from a man aged 18 to 29 in good health and CMV-seropositive. The V call is TRBV7-2, the J call TRBJ1-5; a weak D match, TRBD1 (6 bases). CDR3 amino acids: CASSLVGGSNQPQHF. The CDR3 nucleotides are TGTGCCAGCAGCTTAGTTGGGGGCTCCAATCAGCCCCAGCATTTT.